This T cell receptor beta chain comes out of a study of radiation and T cells in renal cell carcinoma. Regarding the study as a whole: From baseline, blood top tumor clonotypes peaked at 2 weeks post-radiation.

The table lists this clone with a few counts. What it binds is unknown. The data were produced by immunoSEQ multiplex PCR, yet TCRdb's version contains in-frame clones alone and is incomplete. This table has about 130,000 clones, 65% to 85% appearing once. Stated time point: blood 2 weeks post-SBRT. The treatment here: 15 Gy SBRT to primary tumor, nephrectomy 4 weeks later. Serial blood draws occurred at baseline and 2 and 4 weeks post-SBRT. From germline, CDR1 is SGHRS and CDR2 YFSETQ. V was trimmed by 3 bases and J by 7 bases, leaving 8 bases between them. The length of the CDR3 is 11 residues. The source of this sequence is a man between 45 and 60 years old with renal cell carcinoma. The specimen comprised blood, sampled from a patient whose treatment included radiotherapy and nephrectomy. V gene TRBV5-1 combines with J gene TRBJ2-7; D possibly corresponds to TRBD1 (6 bases). CDR3 sequence: CASSYQGEQYF. The CDR3 bases are TGCGCCAGCAGCTATCAGGGGGAGCAGTACTTC.